One T cell receptor (beta chain) is described in this entry. The antigen remains undetermined. Every patient had relapsed following autologous stem cell transplantation, and cohorts differed in brentuximab vedotin exposure. The investigators isolated CD8+ T cells from thawed PBMCs using magnetic negative selection. This sample was included in a study of PD-1 blockade in classical Hodgkin lymphoma. Findings and caveats of the study: CD4+ TCR diversity, unlike CD8+, rose significantly by C4D1.

The V end was cut by 6 bases, the J end by 6 bases, with 17 bases between. The CDR3 extends over 14 amino acids. The germline gives CDR1 MNHEY, CDR2 SMNVEV (reference sequence). Libraries were prepared by immunoSEQ multiplex PCR; TCRdb keeps only in-frame clonotypes and omits some of them. The sample holds about 1,600 clones, more than 60% seen once. V gene TRBV27 combines with J gene TRBJ1-2; D perhaps matches TRBD1 (5 bases). The clonotype was recovered from a human donor with classical Hodgkin lymphoma. The material sequenced was CD8+ T cells from blood, taken at baseline. In DNA, the CDR3 is TGTGCCAGCAGCCCGGGGCACCTTTCGGATGGCTACACCTTC. As protein: CASSPGHLSDGYTF.